These 2 T cell receptor beta chains share one sample of origin, sequenced in a study of T cells in Graves' hyperthyroidism and ophthalmopathy. Amplification of TCR beta CDR3 regions used RNA as the template. HTBI primers were the set used in a first-round RT-PCR of the TCR CDR3. In TCRdb, the multiplex PCR reads were re-called with MiXCR into one record per CDR3 protein. The sample has some 350,000 distinct CDR3 sequences; about 20% are singletons. The specimen was blood. Source of these receptors: a young woman with Graves' hyperthyroidism.

The J gene is TRBJ1-1, the V gene TRBV12-3 or TRBV12-4, with D hard to call. The CDR3 length is 10 residues. Trimming took off 8 bases at V and 6 bases at J, with 7 bases between the two ends. CDR3 loop: CASVFSEAFF. The CDR3 DNA reads as TGTGCCAGCGTATTTTCTGAAGCTTTCTTT.

In its sample, this clonotype was seen many times. The CDR3 coding sequence is TGTGCCTTGCTCAGGACGGGGTCGGACGAGCAGTACTTC. Its translation is CALLRTGSDEQYF. The chain joins TRBV6-1 to TRBJ2-7, with D possibly matching TRBD2 (5 bases). This CDR3 has 13 amino acids. Deletions cut 11 bases from V and 5 bases from J, with 19 bases between. In germline, CDR1 is MNHNS, CDR2 SASEGT.